This TCR beta chain was retrieved from a study of blood T cell repertoires in COVID-19. Overall study context: COVID-19 samples from acute and convalescent phases originated in the United States, Italy and Spain.

Clones were read by immunoSEQ multiplex PCR, and TCRdb kept only the in-frame ones, dropping some. The table shows 50,000 to 65,000 clones, with 70% to 90% occurring only once. V lost 4 bases and J 5 bases, leaving 9 bases between the germline ends. This CDR3 has 12 amino acids. Germline CDR1 SGHAT, CDR2 FQNNGV. The chain links TRBV11-2 to TRBJ2-7; weak D call: TRBD1 (6 bases). This clonotype was sampled from a human donor in a cohort sampled during active COVID-19. The sample was peripheral blood. CDR3 amino acids: CASSWSGDEQYF. DNA of the CDR3: TGTGCCAGCAGCTGGTCAGGGGACGAGCAGTACTTC.